This T cell receptor (beta chain) is drawn from a study of radiation and T cells in renal cell carcinoma. Broader study findings: From baseline, blood top tumor clonotypes peaked at 2 weeks post-radiation.

Libraries were prepared by immunoSEQ multiplex PCR; TCRdb keeps only in-frame clonotypes and omits some of them. In the table there are roughly 170,000 clones, about 88% of which are singletons. Time point meaning: blood 4 weeks post-SBRT, at nephrectomy. Treatment specified: 15 Gy SBRT to primary tumor, nephrectomy 4 weeks later. Remarks on this clone: Its target is unknown.

The CDR3 loop spans 15 amino acids. With 4 bases clipped from V and 4 bases from J, the junction kept 5 bases outside the gene matches. The V gene's germline CDR1 is MGHRA and CDR2 YSYEKL. The TCR originated in a woman aged 50 to 60 with renal cell carcinoma. V gene TRBV4-1 combines with J gene TRBJ2-5; 11 bases match TRBD2. Sequences were derived from blood, sampled from a patient whose treatment included radiotherapy and nephrectomy. The CDR3 sequence is CASSLSGGAAETQYF. CDR3 DNA: TGCGCCAGCAGCCTTAGCGGGGGGGCGGCAGAGACCCAGTACTTC.